The 17 T cell receptor beta chains reported below all come from one sample, sequenced in a study of blood T cell repertoires in COVID-19. Libraries were prepared by immunoSEQ multiplex PCR; TCRdb keeps only in-frame clonotypes and omits some of them. The sample yields around 160,000 clones, 86% seen once. The sample taken for sequencing was peripheral blood. The receptors were gathered from a man aged 55 to 70 with acute or convalescent COVID-19.

This sequence joins TRBV5-1 and TRBJ1-2; 8 bases agree with TRBD1. Germline CDR1 reads SGHRS; CDR2 reads YFSETQ. Trimming took 4 bases from V and 3 from J; bases not matched to a gene: 5. The CDR3 totals 14 residues. CDR3 sequence: CASSGQGGDYGYTF. The CDR3 DNA reads as TGCGCCAGCAGCGGACAGGGCGGCGACTATGGCTACACCTTC.

The chain recombines TRBV27 with TRBJ2-7; 11 bases are shared with TRBD2. The CDR3 length is 15 residues. The V gene end was trimmed by 1 base and the J gene end by 3 bases; junction bases not matched to a gene: 2. CDR1 is MNHEY, CDR2 SMNVEV, per germline (reference sequence). The CDR3, as DNA: TGTGCCAGCAGTTTATTCGGGACTAGCGGCTACGAGCAGTACTTC. This codes for CASSLFGTSGYEQYF.

The J gene is TRBJ2-7, the V gene TRBV10-2, with 11 bases matching TRBD2. V dropped 6 bases and J dropped 5; count of bases not matched to a gene: 18. Germline-derived CDR1 and CDR2 are WSHSY and SAAADI. The CDR3 loop spans 18 amino acids. In nucleotides, the CDR3 is TGCGCCAGCAGGGCCGCCGGGACTAGCGGCCCGAGCACCCACGAGCAGTACTTC. Residues: CASRAAGTSGPSTHEQYF.

This chain uses TRBV6-4 with TRBJ2-3; tentative D call: TRBD2 (5 bases). V lost 6 bases to trimming and J lost 3 bases, with 16 bases between them. The CDR3 is 15 residues long. Germline-derived CDR1 and CDR2 are MRHNA and SNTAGT. The CDR3 loop is CASRTAGSATDTQYF. The CDR3 region has the DNA TGTGCCAGCAGGACCGCGGGTAGCGCAACAGATACGCAGTATTTT.

The gene calls are TRBV9 and TRBJ2-7, with 10 positions matching TRBD1. J gave up 2 bases and V 0 bases, and 2 bases lay outside the gene matches. CDR1 and CDR2 from the germline V gene are SGDLS and YYNGEE. The CDR3 is 15 residues long. CDR3 in DNA: TGTGCCAGCAGCGTAGGGACAGGGGGAACCTACGAGCAGTACTTC. Translated: CASSVGTGGTYEQYF.

Only one count was recorded for this clone. The chain uses TRBV24-1 and TRBJ2-5; D unclear. The CDR3 is made up of 13 amino acids. Germline assignment: CDR1 KGHDR and CDR2 SFDVKD. Trimming took 3 bases from V and 5 from J, leaving 9 bases between them. The CDR3 nucleotides read TGTGCCACCAGTGATGGAGCGTGGGAGACCCAGTACTTC. This gives the protein CATSDGAWETQYF.

The chain joins TRBV29-1 to TRBJ1-1; no definite D call. The ends were cut back, 4 bases at V and 1 base at J, with 13 bases in the middle. CDR1 is SQVTM, CDR2 ANQGSEA, per germline. The CDR3 covers 14 residues. This CDR3 is CSVGLGGRNTEAFF. In DNA form, the CDR3 reads TGCAGCGTTGGGCTGGGAGGAAGGAACACTGAAGCTTTCTTT.

The genes are TRBV25-1 and TRBJ2-1; 7 bases match TRBD2. Germline CDR1 reads MGHDK; CDR2 reads SYGVNS. This CDR3 has 16 amino acids. V gave up 2 bases and J gave up 4 bases; unmatched junction bases: 8. The CDR3 DNA sequence: TGTGCCAGCAGTGAAGCGGGAGACCCCGATTACAATGAGCAGTTCTTC. Protein sequence: CASSEAGDPDYNEQFF.

The CDR3 coding sequence is TGTGCCAGCTCCCCTGCTGGGGGCAGAGCCTATGGCTACACCTTC. Its protein is CASSPAGGRAYGYTF. The rearrangement joins TRBV18 to TRBJ1-2, with a weak D call TRBD1 (6 bases). With 6 bases removed from V and 4 bases from J, the gap between germline ends came to 18 bases. The CDR3 loop spans 15 amino acids. Germline V gene data show CDR1 as KGHSH and CDR2 as LQKENI. Full variable domain (missing parts from reference TRBV18 and TRBJ1-2): NAGVMQNPRHLVRRRGQEARLRCSPMKGHSHVYWYRQLPEEGLKFMVYLQKENIIDESGMPKERFSAEFPKEGPSILRIQQVVRGDSAAYFCASSPAGGRAYGYTFGSGTRLTVV.

The chain uses TRBV11-2 and TRBJ1-4, with D perhaps TRBD1 (5 bases). Germline V gene data show CDR1 as SGHAT and CDR2 as FQNNGV. This CDR3 spans 16 amino acids. Between the trimmed V and J ends, which lost 5 bases and 4 bases, there was a span of 17 bases. CDR3 DNA sequence: TGTGCCAGCAGCGTAGGGGTCCAGGGTAGTAATGAAAAACTGTTTTTT. Amino acids: CASSVGVQGSNEKLFF.

The chain carries TRBV27 and TRBJ2-7; a possible D gene is TRBD1 (6 bases). The CDR3 sequence is 14 residues long. Germline assignment: CDR1 MNHEY and CDR2 SMNVEV (reference sequence). Trimming shortened V by 6 bases and J by 0 bases, and 12 bases separated the two germline ends. The CDR3: CASSTGLRSYEQYF. The CDR3 bases are TGTGCCAGCAGCACAGGGCTCCGCTCCTACGAGCAGTACTTC.

V usage is TRBV5-1 and J usage is TRBJ1-2, with TRBD1 identical over 11 bases. Losses at the gene ends were 4 bases for V and 8 bases for J; bases not matched to a gene: 4. CDR3 length equals 13 residues. CDR1 and CDR2 from the germline V gene are SGHRS and YFSETQ. CDR3 region: CASSPGTGGGYTF. Written as DNA, the CDR3 is TGCGCCAGCAGCCCCGGGACAGGGGGAGGCTACACCTTC. Based on the CDR3 plus reference TRBV5-1 and TRBJ1-2, the full variable domain is KAGVTQTPRYLIKTRGQQVTLSCSPISGHRSVSWYQQTPGQGLQFLFEYFSETQRNKGNFPGRFSGRQFSNSRSEMNVSTLELGDSALYLCASSPGTGGGYTFGSGTRLTVV.

This chain links TRBV5-1 with TRBJ1-5, with TRBD1 identical over 7 bases. The CDR3 runs to 14 residues. V was clipped by 3 bases and J by 7 bases; unmatched bases: 7. Germline V gene data show CDR1 as SGHRS and CDR2 as YFSETQ. The CDR3 bases are TGCGCCAGCAGCTGGGACAGCCCCGGCCAGCCCCAGCATTTT. Translation: CASSWDSPGQPQHF.

This clone was found once. This chain links TRBV7-3 with TRBJ2-7, with D perhaps TRBD2 (5 bases). Germline CDR1 SGHTA, CDR2 FQGTGA. This CDR3 is 13 amino acids long. Trimming left V 5 bases short and J 3 bases short, with 11 bases between. The chain's CDR3 is CASSQRAGYEQYF. The CDR3 DNA reads TGTGCCAGCAGCCAACGGGCGGGCTACGAGCAGTACTTC. Full variable domain (missing parts from reference TRBV7-3 and TRBJ2-7): GAGVSQTPSNKVTEKGKYVELRCDPISGHTALYWYRQSLGQGPEFLIYFQGTGAADDSGLPNDRFFAVRPEGSVSTLKIQRTERGDSAVYLCASSQRAGYEQYFGPGTRLTVT.

The chain links TRBV5-4 to TRBJ1-2, with TRBD1 identical over 9 bases. The CDR3 covers 14 residues. In germline, CDR1 is SGHNT, CDR2 YYREEE (reference sequence). Trimming cost V 3 bases and J 4 bases; bases outside gene matches: 4. CDR3: CASSSGQGGYGYTF. The CDR3 DNA sequence: TGTGCCAGCAGCTCGGGACAGGGCGGCTATGGCTACACCTTC. Using reference TRBV5-4 and TRBJ1-2 for the parts outside the CDR3, the full variable domain is ETGVTQSPTHLIKTRGQQVTLRCSSQSGHNTVSWYQQALGQGPQFIFQYYREEENGRGNFPPRFSGLQFPNYSSELNVNALELDDSALYLCASSSGQGGYGYTFGSGTRLTVV.

The rearrangement uses TRBV24-1 and TRBJ1-3, with D maybe TRBD1 (5 bases). This CDR3 has 17 amino acids. Germline V gives CDR1 KGHDR, CDR2 SFDVKD. V was pared by 0 bases and J by 1 base, with 12 bases between. The CDR3 region is CATSDLAPRESGNTIYF. CDR3 in DNA: TGTGCCACCAGTGATTTGGCCCCCAGGGAATCTGGAAACACCATATATTTT.

This sequence joins TRBV2 and TRBJ2-2; 8 positions match TRBD1. The V and J ends lost 4 bases and 5 bases, in that order; junction bases with no gene match: 12. The CDR3 has 17 residues. The germline CDR1 and CDR2 sequences are SNHLY and FYNNEI. The DNA for the CDR3 is TGTGCCAGCAGTGTCGAAGGACAGGGATATGGGACCGGGGAGCTGTTTTTT. This sequence encodes CASSVEGQGYGTGELFF.